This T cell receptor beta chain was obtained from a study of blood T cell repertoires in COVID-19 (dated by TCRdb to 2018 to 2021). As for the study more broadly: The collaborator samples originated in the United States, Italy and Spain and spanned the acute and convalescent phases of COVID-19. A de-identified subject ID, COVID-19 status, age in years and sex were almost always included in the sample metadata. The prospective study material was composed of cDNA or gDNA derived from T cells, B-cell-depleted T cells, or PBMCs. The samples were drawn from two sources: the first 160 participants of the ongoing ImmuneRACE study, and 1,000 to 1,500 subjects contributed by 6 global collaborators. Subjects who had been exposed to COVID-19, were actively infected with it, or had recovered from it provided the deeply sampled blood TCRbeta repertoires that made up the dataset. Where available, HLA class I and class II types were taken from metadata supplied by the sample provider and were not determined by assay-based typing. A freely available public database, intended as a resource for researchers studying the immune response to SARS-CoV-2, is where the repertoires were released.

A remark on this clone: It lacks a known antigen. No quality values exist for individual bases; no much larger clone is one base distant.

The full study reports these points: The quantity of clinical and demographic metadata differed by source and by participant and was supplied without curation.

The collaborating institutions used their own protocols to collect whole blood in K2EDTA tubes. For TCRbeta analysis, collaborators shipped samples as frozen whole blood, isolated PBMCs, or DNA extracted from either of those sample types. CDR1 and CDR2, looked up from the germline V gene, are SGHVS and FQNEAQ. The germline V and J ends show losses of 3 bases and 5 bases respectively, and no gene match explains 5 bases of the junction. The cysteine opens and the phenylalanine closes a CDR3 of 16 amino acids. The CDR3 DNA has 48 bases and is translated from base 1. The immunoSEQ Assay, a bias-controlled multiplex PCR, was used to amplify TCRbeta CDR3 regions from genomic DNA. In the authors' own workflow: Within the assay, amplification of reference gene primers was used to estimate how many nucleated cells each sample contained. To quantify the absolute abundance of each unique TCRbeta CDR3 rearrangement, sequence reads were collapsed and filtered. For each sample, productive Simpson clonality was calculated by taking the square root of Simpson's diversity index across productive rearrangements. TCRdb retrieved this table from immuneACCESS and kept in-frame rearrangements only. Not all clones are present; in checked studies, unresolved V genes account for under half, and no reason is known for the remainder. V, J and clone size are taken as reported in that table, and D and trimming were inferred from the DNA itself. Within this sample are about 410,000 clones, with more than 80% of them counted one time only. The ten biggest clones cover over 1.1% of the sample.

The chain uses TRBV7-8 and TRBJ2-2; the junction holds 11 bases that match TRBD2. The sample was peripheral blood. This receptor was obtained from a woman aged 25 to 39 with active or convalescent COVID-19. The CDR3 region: CASSFSGGARTGELFF. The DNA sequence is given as TGTGCCAGCAGCTTTAGCGGGGGGGCCAGGACCGGGGAGCTGTTTTTT.